Presented here are 6 T cell receptor beta chains from one specimen sequenced in a study of beta chain features in type 1 diabetes. Every bit of the isolated RNA underwent reverse transcription, so sequencing read expressed TCRB transcripts. Produced via immunoSEQ multiplex PCR; TCRdb's table is partial and in-frame only. This sample yields roughly 380,000 clones, of which about 20% are seen a single time; 0.035% to 0.055% belongs to the top ten. Sequences were obtained from naive CD4+ T cells from blood. The receptors were sampled from a woman aged 18 to 35 in good health.

The genes are TRBV6-5 and TRBJ2-5; D is perhaps TRBD2 (6 bases). CDR3 length equals 13 residues. V shed 6 bases and J shed 5 bases, with 13 bases lying between them. CDR1 is MNHEY, CDR2 SVGAGI, per germline. The CDR3 reads CASSRPGVETQYF. The CDR3 DNA reads TGTGCCAGCAGCAGGCCGGGGGTTGAGACCCAGTACTTC.

This clone was found a few times. This chain connects TRBV29-1 to TRBJ1-3; no firm D call. V was cut by 4 bases and J by 4 bases, with 11 bases left in between. The CDR3 contains 13 residues. Germline lookup yields CDR1 SQVTM and CDR2 ANQGSEA. In nucleotides, the CDR3 is TGCAGCGTTGTAATAGCCTTGGGAAACACCATATATTTT. This encodes CSVVIALGNTIYF.

This clone was detected only a few times. This chain uses TRBV7-9 with TRBJ1-1; TRBD1 might be the D (6 bases). Between the trimmed V and J ends, which lost 6 bases and 6 bases, there was a span of 14 bases. There are 13 residues in the CDR3. The germline gives CDR1 SEHNR, CDR2 FQNEAQ (reference sequence). The CDR3 region has the DNA TGTGCCAGCAGTCCAGACAGGAGGCCTGAAGCTTTCTTT. It translates to CASSPDRRPEAFF.

V is TRBV18 and J is TRBJ1-1; no clear D gene. Trimming shortened V by 4 bases and J by 0 bases, and 9 bases separated the two germline ends. CDR1 is KGHSH and CDR2 is LQKENI in the germline V gene. The CDR3 extends over 14 amino acids. The CDR3 loop is CASSQNTVNTEAFF. CDR3 nucleotide sequence: TGTGCCAGCTCACAGAACACAGTGAACACTGAAGCTTTCTTT.

V is TRBV29-1 and J is TRBJ1-1, with D hard to call. V was trimmed by 4 bases and J by 7 bases, leaving 25 bases between them. This CDR3 is 16 amino acids long. CDR1 is SQVTM and CDR2 is ANQGSEA in the germline V gene. CDR3 protein: CSVVLAGASTIGEAFF. DNA of the CDR3: TGCAGCGTTGTACTCGCCGGAGCCAGCACGATCGGTGAAGCTTTCTTT.

V is TRBV5-4 and J is TRBJ1-1, with D unclear. Trimming left V 1 base short and J 2 bases short, with 9 bases between. The CDR3 spans 14 residues. CDR1 and CDR2 from the germline V gene are SGHNT and YYREEE (reference sequence). The CDR3 region is CASSLRDANTEAFF. Written as DNA, the CDR3 is TGTGCCAGCAGCTTGCGAGATGCTAACACTGAAGCTTTCTTT. The entire variable domain, with the rest obtained from reference TRBV5-4 and TRBJ1-1, is as follows: ETGVTQSPTHLIKTRGQQVTLRCSSQSGHNTVSWYQQALGQGPQFIFQYYREEENGRGNFPPRFSGLQFPNYSSELNVNALELDDSALYLCASSLRDANTEAFFGQGTRLTVV.